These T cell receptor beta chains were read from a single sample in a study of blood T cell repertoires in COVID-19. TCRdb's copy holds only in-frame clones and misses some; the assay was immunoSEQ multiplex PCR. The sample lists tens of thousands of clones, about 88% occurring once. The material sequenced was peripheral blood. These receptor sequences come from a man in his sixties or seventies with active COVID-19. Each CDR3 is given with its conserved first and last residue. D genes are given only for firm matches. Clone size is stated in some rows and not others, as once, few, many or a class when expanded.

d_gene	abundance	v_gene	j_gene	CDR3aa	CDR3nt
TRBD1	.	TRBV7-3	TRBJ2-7	CASSLRGQGTYEQYF	TGTGCCAGCAGCTTACGAGGACAGGGGACCTACGAGCAGTACTTC
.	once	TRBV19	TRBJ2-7	CASSPGFFYEQYF	TGTGCCAGTAGCCCAGGCTTCTTCTACGAGCAGTACTTC
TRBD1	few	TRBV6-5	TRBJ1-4	CASRTGGSNEKLFF	TGTGCCAGCAGAACAGGGGGAAGTAATGAAAAACTGTTTTTT
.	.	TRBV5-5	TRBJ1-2	CASSSTVRNYGYTF	TGTGCCAGCAGCTCGACAGTTCGCAACTATGGCTACACCTTC
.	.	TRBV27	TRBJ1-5	CASARQYSNQPQHF	TGTGCCAGCGCCAGGCAGTATAGCAATCAGCCCCAGCATTTT
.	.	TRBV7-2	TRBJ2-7	CASSLSPLVYEQYF	TGTGCCAGCAGCTTATCTCCACTAGTCTACGAGCAGTACTTC
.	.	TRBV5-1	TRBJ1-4	CASSGGLGNEKLFF	TGCGCCAGCAGCGGGGGGTTGGGTAATGAAAAACTGTTTTTT
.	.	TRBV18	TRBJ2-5	CASSPPTGPGTQYF	TGTGCCAGCTCACCACCGACAGGCCCCGGGACCCAGTACTTC
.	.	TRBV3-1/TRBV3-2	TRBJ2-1	CASSHGGVNNEQFF	TGTGCCAGCAGCCATGGCGGGGTTAACAATGAGCAGTTCTTC
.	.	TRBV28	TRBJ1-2	CASSSYRWEIGYTF	TGTGCCAGCAGTTCTTACCGATGGGAGATAGGCTACACCTTC
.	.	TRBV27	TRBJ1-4	CASKGWTDEKLFF	TGTGCCAGCAAGGGGTGGACCGATGAAAAACTGTTTTTT
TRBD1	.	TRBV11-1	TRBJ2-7	CASSRGPGTAYEQYF	TGTGCCAGCAGCCGAGGGCCAGGGACAGCCTACGAGCAGTACTTC
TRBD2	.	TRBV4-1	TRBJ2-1	CASSRLGGSYNEQFF	TGCGCCAGCAGCCGCCTGGGGGGGTCCTACAATGAGCAGTTCTTC
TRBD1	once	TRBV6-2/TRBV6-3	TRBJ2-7	CASSWTGAPSYEQYF	TGTGCCAGCAGTTGGACAGGGGCCCCCTCCTACGAGCAGTACTTC
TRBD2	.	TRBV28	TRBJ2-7	CASSLETSGSSYEQYF	TGTGCCAGCAGTCTCGAGACTAGCGGGTCCTCCTACGAGCAGTACTTC
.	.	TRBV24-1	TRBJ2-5	CATSTTGVSETQYF	TGTGCCACCAGTACCACGGGAGTCAGCGAGACCCAGTACTTC
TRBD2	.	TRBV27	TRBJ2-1	CASSRISGSVGNEQFF	TGTGCCAGCAGTCGTATCAGCGGGAGTGTGGGCAATGAGCAGTTCTTC
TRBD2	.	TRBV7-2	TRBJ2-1	CASSLSGLAGPKQFF	TGTGCCAGCAGCTTATCTGGACTAGCGGGACCGAAGCAGTTCTTC
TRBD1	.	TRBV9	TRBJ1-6	CASSTLTGGNSPLHF	TGTGCCAGCAGCACTCTGACAGGGGGAAATTCACCCCTCCACTTT
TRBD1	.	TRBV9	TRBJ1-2	CASSVALGQALSNYGYTF	TGTGCCAGCAGCGTAGCACTGGGACAGGCACTCTCTAACTATGGCTACACCTTC
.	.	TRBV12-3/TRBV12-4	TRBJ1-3	CATRRNTIYF	TGTGCCACCAGGAGGAACACCATATATTTT
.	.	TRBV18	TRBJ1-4	CASSPGERRGRTNEKLFF	TGTGCCAGCTCACCAGGCGAAAGACGGGGGAGGACTAATGAAAAACTGTTTTTT
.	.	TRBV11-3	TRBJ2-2	CASSRDSGELFF	TGTGCCAGCAGCAGGGACTCCGGGGAGCTGTTTTTT
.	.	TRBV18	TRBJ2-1	CASSPLPGELEFF	TGTGCCAGCTCACCACTCCCCGGGGAGCTGGAGTTCTTC
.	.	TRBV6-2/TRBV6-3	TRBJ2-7	CASSRGLNSYEQYF	TGTGCCAGCAGTCGCGGACTGAACTCCTACGAGCAGTACTTC
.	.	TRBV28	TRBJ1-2	CASSATGPYSRYGYTF	TGTGCCAGCAGTGCCACAGGGCCCTATAGTCGCTACGGCTACACCTTC
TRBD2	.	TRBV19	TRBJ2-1	CASSIGGGRSPNEQFF	TGTGCCAGTAGTATAGGGGGGGGGAGGAGTCCCAATGAGCAGTTCTTC
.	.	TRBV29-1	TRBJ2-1	CSVPLRGSYNEQFF	TGCAGCGTCCCTCTAAGGGGCTCCTACAATGAGCAGTTCTTC
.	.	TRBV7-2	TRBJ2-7	CASSSRYEQYF	TGTGCCAGCAGCTCGCGTTACGAGCAGTACTTC
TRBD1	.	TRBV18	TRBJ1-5	CASSRAGGPSNQPQHF	TGTGCCAGCTCACGGGCAGGGGGCCCTAGCAATCAGCCCCAGCATTTT
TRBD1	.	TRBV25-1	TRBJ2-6	CASSSRDRGAGANVLTF	TGTGCCAGCAGTAGCCGGGACAGGGGAGCTGGGGCCAACGTCCTGACTTTC
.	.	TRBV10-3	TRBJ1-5	CAISEGSTFQPQHF	TGTGCCATCAGTGAGGGTTCCACATTCCAGCCCCAGCATTTT
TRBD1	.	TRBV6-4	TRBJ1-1	CASRRQGGETFF	TGTGCCAGCAGGAGACAGGGGGGTGAAACTTTCTTT
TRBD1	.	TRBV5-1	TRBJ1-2	CASSWGTVYGYTF	TGCGCCAGCAGCTGGGGGACAGTCTATGGCTACACCTTC
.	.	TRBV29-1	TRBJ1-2	CSVTDTYGYTF	TGCAGCGTTACAGATACCTATGGCTACACCTTC
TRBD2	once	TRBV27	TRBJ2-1	CASSLRKLAGGLNEQFF	TGTGCCAGCAGTTTGCGAAAACTAGCGGGGGGGCTTAATGAGCAGTTCTTC
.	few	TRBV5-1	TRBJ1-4	CASSWGAEGNEKLFF	TGCGCCAGCAGCTGGGGAGCAGAGGGAAATGAAAAACTGTTTTTT
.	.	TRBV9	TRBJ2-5	CASSGIQKETQYF	TGTGCCAGCAGCGGGATACAGAAAGAGACCCAGTACTTC
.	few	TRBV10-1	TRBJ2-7	CASSVRGTFHEQYF	TGCGCCAGCAGTGTTCGCGGGACCTTCCACGAGCAGTACTTC
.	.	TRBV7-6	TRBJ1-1	CASSRGYMNTEAFF	TGTGCCAGCAGCCGAGGATACATGAACACTGAAGCTTTCTTT
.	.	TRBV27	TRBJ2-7	CASSPRRLFSYEQYF	TGTGCCAGCAGTCCTAGGCGGCTATTCTCCTACGAGCAGTACTTC
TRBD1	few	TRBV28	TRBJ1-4	CASGTPGTVSNEKLFF	TGTGCCAGCGGAACGCCCGGGACAGTCTCTAATGAAAAACTGTTTTTT
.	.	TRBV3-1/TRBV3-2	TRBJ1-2	CASSPRGGDFYGYTF	TGTGCCAGCAGCCCTCGGGGGGGCGACTTCTATGGCTACACCTTC
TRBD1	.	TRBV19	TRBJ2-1	CASSQDRLYNEQFF	TGTGCCAGTAGCCAGGACAGGTTATACAATGAGCAGTTCTTC
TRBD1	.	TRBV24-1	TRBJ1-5	CATSNRGQPQHF	TGTGCCACCAGTAACAGGGGTCAGCCCCAGCATTTT
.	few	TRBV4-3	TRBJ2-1	CASSQGTGVYYNEQFF	TGCGCCAGCAGCCAAGGAACGGGGGTCTACTACAATGAGCAGTTCTTC
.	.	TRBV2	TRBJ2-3	CASSVLFTDTQYF	TGTGCCAGCAGTGTACTCTTCACAGATACGCAGTATTTT
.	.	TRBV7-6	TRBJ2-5	CASSLGGGYQETQYF	TGTGCCAGCAGCTTAGGGGGCGGCTACCAAGAGACCCAGTACTTC
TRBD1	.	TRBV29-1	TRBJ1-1	CSVSGQGWTEAFF	TGCAGCGTGTCAGGACAGGGTTGGACTGAAGCTTTCTTT